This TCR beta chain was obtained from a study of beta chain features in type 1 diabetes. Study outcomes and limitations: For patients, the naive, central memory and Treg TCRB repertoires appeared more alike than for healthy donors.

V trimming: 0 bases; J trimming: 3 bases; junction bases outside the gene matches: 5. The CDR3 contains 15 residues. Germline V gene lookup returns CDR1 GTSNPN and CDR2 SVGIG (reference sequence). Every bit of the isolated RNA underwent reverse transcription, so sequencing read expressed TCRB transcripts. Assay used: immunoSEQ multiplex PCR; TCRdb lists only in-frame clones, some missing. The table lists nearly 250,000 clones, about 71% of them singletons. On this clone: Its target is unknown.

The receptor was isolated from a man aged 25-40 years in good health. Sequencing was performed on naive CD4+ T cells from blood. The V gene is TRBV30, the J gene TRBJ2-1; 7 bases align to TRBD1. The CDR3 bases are TGTGCCTGGAGTGTACACACAGGGGTCTACAATGAGCAGTTCTTC. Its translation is CAWSVHTGVYNEQFF. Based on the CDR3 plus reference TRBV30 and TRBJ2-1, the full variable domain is SQTIHQWPATLVQPVGSPLSLECTVEGTSNPNLYWYRQAAGRGLQLLFYSVGIGQISSEVPQNLSASRPQDRQFILSSKKLLLSDSGFYLCAWSVHTGVYNEQFFGPGTRLTVL.